This TCR beta chain was retrieved from a study of T cells after yellow fever vaccination (dated by TCRdb to between 2018 and 2021). At the level of the whole study: The SMART-Seq v4 Ultra Low Input RNA kit was used to prepare libraries from fractions with low cell numbers. To track T-cell clones before and after primary and booster YFV17D yellow fever vaccination, bulk TCR alpha and beta repertoires were sequenced longitudinally. Blood was drawn at multiple timepoints before and after primary and secondary immunization, with bulk PBMC replicates and cell subsets isolated. Two healthy male donors made up the cohort, one aged 18 to 30 years and the other aged 30 to 39 years. Summary of the overall study and its limitations: Because only two donors were included in the study, the extent to which the findings can be generalized is limited. Computational filtering was needed because FACS-sorted repertoires could contain abundant contaminating clonotypes from the bulk population. A small fraction of clonotypes showed up in both the CD4 and CD8 compartments, probably as a result of convergent recombination. Compared with the primary T-cell response, the secondary T-cell response was faster but weaker, reaching its peak on day 5 rather than on day 15. Most clones expanded after primary vaccination were re-detected after the booster (almost 98% of CD4 and around nine tenths of CD8), suggesting broad memory maintenance.

This specimen's treatment or condition label, interpreted: live attenuated yellow fever vaccine strain. At each blood-draw timepoint, two biological replicates of bulk PBMCs were collected. A standard Ficoll-Paque protocol was used to isolate PBMCs from peripheral blood. TriZol was used to extract RNA from bulk PBMCs, CD4 and CD8 fractions, and dextramer-positive and dextramer-negative fractions. TCR cDNA was made using 5'RACE template switching, a step that added a universal primer site and unique molecular identifiers. Priming of cDNA synthesis was performed from both the TCR alpha and TCR beta constant segments. Libraries were amplified in two PCR steps, with sample barcodes and sequencing adapters added in the second step. Sequencing of libraries was done on Illumina HiSeq 2500 (2x100 bp) or NovaSeq (2x150 bp). As for how the authors treated the data: Reads were demultiplexed and collapsed into UMI consensus sequences with MIGEC, and V(D)J alignment was performed with MiXCR. Vaccine-responding clonotypes were identified with edgeR using replicate PBMC samples, with FDR below 0.01 and a log2 fold change above 5 up to day 15 being required. Bulk clonotypes were assigned CD4 or CD8 identity according to which sequenced CD4 or CD8 repertoire held them at higher abundance. TCRdb passed the public sequencing reads through fastp at Q25 and MiXCR, retaining productive beta sequences. Rows matching on CDR3 protein sequence are summarized as one entry with the most common DNA and genes. TCRdb's processing, not the authors', yielded these V and J calls. The sample contains about 580,000 distinct CDR3 sequences, 17% of them found a single time. The ten largest clones take up 17% of the sample.

Notes on this clonotype: Its antigen is unknown. No qualities accompany the bases; no much larger clone lies one base away.

This TCR derives from a young man who received the YFV17D yellow fever vaccine. The specimen comprised PBMCs, sampled 5 days after the first yellow fever vaccination.

The DNA reads TGCGCCAGCAGCTTGTACAGTAATTCACCCCTCCACTTT. It codes for CASSLYSNSPLHF. This chain joins TRBV5-1 to TRBJ1-6; the D gene cannot be resolved reliably. V is reduced by 1 base and J by 6 bases, leaving a spacing of 5 bases between them. The CDR3 contains 13 residues, cysteine and phenylalanine counted. Of all the DNA, just the CDR3 is kept, 39 bases in frame from base 1. CDR1 and CDR2 (SGHRS, YFSETQ) derive from the germline V gene.